A single T cell receptor beta chain is shown here with its context. CDR1 is SGHRS, CDR2 YFSETQ, per germline. Trimming removed 4 bases from V and 3 bases from J; junction bases left unmatched: 16. This CDR3 region has 18 residues. This sample is part of a study of blood T cell repertoires in COVID-19. For the study at large: Samples came from the United States, Italy and Spain, spanning acute and convalescent COVID-19.

Authors' processing steps: Reference gene primer amplification in the assay estimated nucleated cell counts. Clones were read by immunoSEQ multiplex PCR, and TCRdb kept only the in-frame ones, dropping some. V, J and clone size reflect that table, while D and trimming were determined from the DNA. The sample consists of approximately 150,000 clones, approximately 86% of them appearing once. Ages ranged from 18 to 89 years, with residence in some 25 US areas. This sequence joins TRBV5-1 and TRBJ2-3, with 8 bases matching TRBD2. Specimen: PBMCs or T cells enriched from blood (not recorded which). The clonotype comes from a woman aged 40 to 50 who had been exposed to COVID-19. CDR3 amino acids: CASSPLVVDPGGTDTQYF. The CDR3 bases are TGCGCCAGCAGCCCATTGGTAGTGGATCCGGGGGGGACAGATACGCAGTATTTT.